Listed here are 2 T cell receptor beta chains from one sample, sequenced in a study of memory CD4+ T cells and cytomegalovirus serostatus. Method: immunoSEQ multiplex PCR; TCRdb's copy keeps in-frame clones and lacks some. The sample holds around 76,000 clones; 60% to 80% are singletons and the top ten take just over 2.5%. The sort gate was single viable CD3+CD4+CD8-CD45RO+ cells for memory CD4+ T cells. The sequencing sample was made of memory CD4+ T cells from blood. Every receptor here comes from an adult in good health and CMV-seropositive.

The rearrangement joins TRBV2 to TRBJ1-5; no reliable D call. CDR1 is SNHLY, CDR2 FYNNEI, per germline. This CDR3 has 13 amino acids. Trimming removed 2 bases at V and 15 bases at J, with 17 bases between. The CDR3 DNA reads as TGTGCCAGCAGTGAAAAGTTGCCCCATGGAAGGCATTTT. As protein: CASSEKLPHGRHF.

This chain uses TRBV5-1 with TRBJ2-7, with D possibly being TRBD1 or TRBD2 (6 bases each). Trimming shortened V by 4 bases and J by 3 bases, and 23 bases separated the two germline ends. Germline values: CDR1 SGHRS, CDR2 YFSETQ. CDR3 size: 17 residues. The chain's CDR3 is CASSPKNPRGVLYEQYV. CDR3 bases: TGCGCCAGCAGCCCCAAAAATCCGAGGGGGGTTCTCTACGAGCAGTACGTC.